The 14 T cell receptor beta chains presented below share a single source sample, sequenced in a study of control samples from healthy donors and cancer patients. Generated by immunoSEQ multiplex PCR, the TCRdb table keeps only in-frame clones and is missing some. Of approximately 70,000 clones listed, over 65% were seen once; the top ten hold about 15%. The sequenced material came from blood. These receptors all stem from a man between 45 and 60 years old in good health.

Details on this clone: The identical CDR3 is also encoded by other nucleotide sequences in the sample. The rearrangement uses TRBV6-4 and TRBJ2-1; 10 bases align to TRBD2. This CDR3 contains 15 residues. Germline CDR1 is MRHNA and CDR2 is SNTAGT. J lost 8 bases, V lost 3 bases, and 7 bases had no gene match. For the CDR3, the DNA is TGTGCCAGCAGTGAGGGAGCGGGAGGGCCCTATGAGCAGTTCTTC. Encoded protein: CASSEGAGGPYEQFF.

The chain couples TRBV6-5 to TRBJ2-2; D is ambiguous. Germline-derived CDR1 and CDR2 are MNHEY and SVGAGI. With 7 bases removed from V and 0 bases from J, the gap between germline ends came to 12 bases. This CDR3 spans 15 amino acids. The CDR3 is CASTRDLTNTGELFF. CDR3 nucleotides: TGTGCCAGCACCCGAGACTTGACGAACACCGGGGAGCTGTTTTTT.

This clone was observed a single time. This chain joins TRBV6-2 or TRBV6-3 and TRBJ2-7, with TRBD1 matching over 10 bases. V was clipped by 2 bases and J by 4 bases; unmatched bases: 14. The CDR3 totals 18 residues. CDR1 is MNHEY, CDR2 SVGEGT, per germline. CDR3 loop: CASSYTERPGQGTYEQYF. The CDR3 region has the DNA TGTGCCAGCAGTTACACAGAAAGACCGGGACAGGGGACGTACGAGCAGTACTTC.

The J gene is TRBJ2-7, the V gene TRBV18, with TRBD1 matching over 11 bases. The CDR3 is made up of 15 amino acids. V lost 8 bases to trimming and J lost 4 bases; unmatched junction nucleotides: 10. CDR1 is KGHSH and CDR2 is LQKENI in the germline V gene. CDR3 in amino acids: CASRTVGTGGYEQYF. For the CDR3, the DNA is TGTGCCAGCAGGACCGTCGGGACAGGGGGTTACGAGCAGTACTTC.

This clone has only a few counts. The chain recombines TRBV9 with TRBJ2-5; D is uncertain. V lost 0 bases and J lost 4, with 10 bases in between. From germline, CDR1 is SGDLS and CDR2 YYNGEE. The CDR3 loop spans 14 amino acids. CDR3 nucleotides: TGTGCCAGCAGCGTAGCTTGGGGTAGAGAGACCCAGTACTTC. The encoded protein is CASSVAWGRETQYF.

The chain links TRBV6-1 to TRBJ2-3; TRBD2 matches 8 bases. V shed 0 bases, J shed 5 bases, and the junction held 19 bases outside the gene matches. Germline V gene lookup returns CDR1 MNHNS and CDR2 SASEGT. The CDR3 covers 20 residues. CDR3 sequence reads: CASSEAGSTLAGTAGDTQYF. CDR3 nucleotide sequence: TGTGCCAGCAGTGAAGCGGGATCTACGCTAGCGGGTACCGCAGGAGATACGCAGTATTTT.

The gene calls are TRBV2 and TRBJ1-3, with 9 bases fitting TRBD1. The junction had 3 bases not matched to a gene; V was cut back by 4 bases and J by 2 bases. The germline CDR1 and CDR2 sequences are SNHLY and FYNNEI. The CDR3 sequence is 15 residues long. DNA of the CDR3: TGTGCCAGCAGTGGGGACAGGGTGGCTGGAAACACCATATATTTT. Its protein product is CASSGDRVAGNTIYF.

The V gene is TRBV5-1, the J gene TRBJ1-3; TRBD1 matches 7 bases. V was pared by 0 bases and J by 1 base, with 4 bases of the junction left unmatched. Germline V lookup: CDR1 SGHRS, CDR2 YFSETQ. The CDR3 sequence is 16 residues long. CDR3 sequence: CASSLGGQHSGNTIYF. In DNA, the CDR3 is TGCGCCAGCAGCTTGGGGGGACAGCATTCTGGAAACACCATATATTTT.

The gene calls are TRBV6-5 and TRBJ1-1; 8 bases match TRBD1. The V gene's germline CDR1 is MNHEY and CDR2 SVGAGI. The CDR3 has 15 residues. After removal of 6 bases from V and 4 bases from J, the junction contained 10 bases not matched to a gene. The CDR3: CASRDWTGRATEAFF. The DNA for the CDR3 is TGTGCCAGCAGAGACTGGACAGGGCGGGCCACTGAAGCTTTCTTT.

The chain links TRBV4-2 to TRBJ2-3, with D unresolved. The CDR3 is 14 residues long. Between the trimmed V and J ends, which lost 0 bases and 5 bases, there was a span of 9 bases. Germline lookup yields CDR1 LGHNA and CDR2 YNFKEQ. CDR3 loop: CASSQEYTEDTQYF. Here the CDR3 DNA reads TGTGCCAGCAGCCAAGAGTACACGGAAGATACGCAGTATTTT.

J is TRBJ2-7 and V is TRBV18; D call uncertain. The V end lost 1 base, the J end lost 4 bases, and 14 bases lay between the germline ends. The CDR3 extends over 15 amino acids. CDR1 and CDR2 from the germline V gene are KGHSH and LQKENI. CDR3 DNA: TGTGCCAGCTCACCACTATCCTCACCGGAGTACGAGCAGTACTTC. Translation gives CASSPLSSPEYEQYF.

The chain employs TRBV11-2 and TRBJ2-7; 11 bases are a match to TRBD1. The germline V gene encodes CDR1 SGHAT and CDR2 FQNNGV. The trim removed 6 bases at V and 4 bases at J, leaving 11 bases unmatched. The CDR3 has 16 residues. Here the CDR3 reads CASRSPGQGVNYEQYF. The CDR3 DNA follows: TGTGCCAGCAGATCTCCGGGACAGGGGGTAAATTACGAGCAGTACTTC.

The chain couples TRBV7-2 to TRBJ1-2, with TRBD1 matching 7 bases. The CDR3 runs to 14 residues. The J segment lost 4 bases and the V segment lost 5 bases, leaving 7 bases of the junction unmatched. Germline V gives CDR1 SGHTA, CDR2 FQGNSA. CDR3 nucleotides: TGTGCCAGCAGCCCCGGGACAGACCTCTATGGCTACACCTTC. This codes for CASSPGTDLYGYTF.

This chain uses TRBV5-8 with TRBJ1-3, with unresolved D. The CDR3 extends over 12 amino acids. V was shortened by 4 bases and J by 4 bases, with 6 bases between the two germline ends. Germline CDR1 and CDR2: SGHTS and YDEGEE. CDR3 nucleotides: TGTGCCAGCAGCCCTGGGGGAAACACCATATATTTT. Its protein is CASSPGGNTIYF.